The 11 T cell receptor beta chains below all came from one sample that was sequenced in a study of blood T cell repertoires in COVID-19 (dated by TCRdb to 2018 to 2020). The library was made by the immunoSEQ multiplex PCR assay. Not all clones reach the TCRdb copy of this immuneACCESS table, which keeps in-frame sequences only. Checked studies attribute under half of the gap to unresolved V genes and leave the rest unexplained. This sample holds approximately 47,000 clones; 80% to 90% were observed only once. Of the sample, about 13% falls within the top ten clones. The sequenced sample consisted of peripheral blood. The receptors stem from a human donor with active COVID-19. The donor label of this sample is uncertain.

V is TRBV4-3 and J is TRBJ1-2, with D possibly TRBD1 on 5 matching bases. The germline gives CDR1 LGHNA, CDR2 YSLEER. CDR3 size: 15 residues. V lost 1 base to trimming and J lost 4 bases, with 13 bases between them. Here the CDR3 DNA reads TGCGCCAGCAGCCAAGGTACGACAGAGCCCTATGGCTACACCTTC. It yields the protein CASSQGTTEPYGYTF.

This chain joins TRBV7-2 and TRBJ1-5; possibly TRBD1 for D (5 bases). The CDR3 is 14 amino acids. From germline, CDR1 is SGHTA and CDR2 FQGNSA. Trimming shortened V by 1 base and J by 7 bases, and 11 bases separated the two germline ends. The CDR3 bases are TGTGCCAGCAGCTTAGACAGGAGTCCCCAGCCCCAGCATTTT. This sequence encodes CASSLDRSPQPQHF.

The chain combines TRBV19 with TRBJ2-2; a possible D gene is TRBD1 (6 bases). The V gene lost 7 bases and the J gene lost 1 base, with 10 bases spanning the gap. From germline, CDR1 is LNHDA and CDR2 SQIVND (reference sequence). The CDR3 spans 14 residues. CDR3 amino acids: CASNDRRNTGELFF. The CDR3 DNA reads as TGTGCCAGTAATGACAGGCGGAACACCGGGGAGCTGTTTTTT. Together with reference TRBV19 and TRBJ2-2, the CDR3 gives the full variable domain: DGGITQSPKYLFRKEGQNVTLSCEQNLNHDAMYWYRQDPGQGLRLIYYSQIVNDFQKGDIAEGYSVSREKKESFPLTVTSAQKNPTAFYLCASNDRRNTGELFFGEGSRLTVL.

The chain is built from TRBV29-1 and TRBJ2-2, with D hard to call. V lost 3 bases and J lost 1, with 6 bases in between. The CDR3 has 13 amino acids. Germline-derived CDR1 and CDR2 are SQVTM and ANQGSEA. CDR3 nucleotide sequence: TGCAGCGTTGACAACTTGAACACCGGGGAGCTGTTTTTT. Its protein product is CSVDNLNTGELFF.

The chain employs TRBV11-2 and TRBJ2-6; D is uncertain. V lost 5 bases and J lost 2, with 4 bases in between. In germline, CDR1 is SGHAT, CDR2 FQNNGV. This CDR3 spans 13 amino acids. In DNA, the CDR3 is TGTGCCAGCAGCCCAGCTGGGGCCAACGTCCTGACTTTC. As protein: CASSPAGANVLTF.

The CDR3 sequence is CASRRDRDIYNEQFF. CDR3 nucleotide sequence: TGTGCCAGCAGGAGGGACCGGGACATCTACAATGAGCAGTTCTTC. This chain joins TRBV5-4 and TRBJ2-1, with D perhaps TRBD1 (6 bases). V was cut by 5 bases and J by 3 bases, with 15 bases left in between. CDR1 SGHNT and CDR2 YYREEE come from the germline V gene (reference sequence). This CDR3 has 15 amino acids. The full variable domain, in which reference TRBV5-4 and TRBJ2-1 provide the parts outside the CDR3, is ETGVTQSPTHLIKTRGQQVTLRCSSQSGHNTVSWYQQALGQGPQFIFQYYREEENGRGNFPPRFSGLQFPNYSSELNVNALELDDSALYLCASRRDRDIYNEQFFGPGTRLTVL.

The chain joins TRBV24-1 to TRBJ1-2; 9 bases are a match to TRBD1. Germline assignment: CDR1 KGHDR and CDR2 SFDVKD. The J segment lost 6 bases and the V segment lost 7 bases, leaving 8 bases of the junction unmatched. The CDR3 sequence is 14 residues long. CDR3 protein: CATSRRDRVDGYTF. DNA for the CDR3: TGTGCCACCAGCCGCCGGGACAGGGTCGATGGCTACACCTTC.

This chain uses TRBV7-2 with TRBJ2-6, with TRBD2 matching over 7 bases. V lost 2 bases, J lost 2 bases, and 9 bases stayed unmatched. CDR3 length equals 18 residues. Germline V lookup: CDR1 SGHTA, CDR2 FQGNSA. CDR3 in amino acids: CASSLRGENRPGANVLTF. The CDR3 DNA follows: TGTGCCAGCAGCTTACGGGGGGAGAACCGGCCTGGGGCCAACGTCCTGACTTTC.

V and J are TRBV7-3 and TRBJ2-5; D possibly corresponds to TRBD2 (6 bases). V shed 1 base and J shed 5 bases, with 14 bases lying between them. This CDR3 has 15 amino acids. Germline loops: CDR1 SGHTA, CDR2 FQGTGA. CDR3 nucleotide sequence: TGTGCCAGCAGCTTAAGTGGGGGGATGACTGAGACCCAGTACTTC. Translation: CASSLSGGMTETQYF.

This clone showed up just a few times. This chain joins TRBV6-5 and TRBJ2-2; TRBD1 agrees at 8 bases. From germline, CDR1 is MNHEY and CDR2 SVGAGI. V lost 9 bases, J lost 9 bases, and 3 bases stayed unmatched. The CDR3 runs 11 residues. CDR3 sequence reads: CASQGAWELFF. The CDR3 DNA is TGTGCCAGTCAGGGGGCTTGGGAGCTGTTTTTT.

This clone was recorded once. The chain carries TRBV11-2 and TRBJ2-7, with 7 bases lining up with TRBD1. CDR3 size: 12 residues. Trimming cost V 5 bases and J 6 bases; bases outside gene matches: 4. Germline lookup yields CDR1 SGHAT and CDR2 FQNNGV. The DNA of the CDR3 is TGTGCCAGCAGCCACAGGGGAACCGAGCAGTACTTC. Its translation: CASSHRGTEQYF.